What follows are 26 T cell receptor beta chains derived from one specimen sequenced in a study of blood T cells in healthy people across ages. Using a J-beta primer mix together with a sample-barcoded 5' primer, a second PCR was run for about 7 to 12 cycles. TCRdb itself ran the 5' RACE reads through MiXCR, one entry per CDR3 protein. This table holds roughly 680,000 distinct CDR3 sequences, over 40% found once. Specimen: blood. These receptors came from a woman at least 80 years old in good health.

The rearrangement uses TRBV7-2 and TRBJ2-5; 9 nucleotides line up with TRBD1. The J segment lost 11 bases and the V segment lost 4 bases, leaving 20 bases of the junction unmatched. This CDR3 has 17 amino acids. Per the germline V gene, CDR1 is SGHTA and CDR2 is FQGNSA. In nucleotides, the CDR3 is TGTGCCAGCAGCTACAGGCAAGGGACAGGGAGAAAGCATGAGCAGTACTTC. As protein: CASSYRQGTGRKHEQYF.

This clonotype has at least ten counts. This chain links TRBV29-1 with TRBJ1-2, with D hard to call. The CDR3 is 13 residues long. Trimming shortened V by 4 bases and J by 1 base, and 10 bases separated the two germline ends. Germline V gives CDR1 SQVTM, CDR2 ANQGSEA. This chain's CDR3 is CSVGAEVNYGYTF. CDR3 nucleotide sequence: TGCAGCGTTGGGGCCGAAGTTAACTATGGCTACACCTTC. Based on the CDR3 plus reference TRBV29-1 and TRBJ1-2, the full variable domain is SAVISQKPSRDICQRGTSLTIQCQVDSQVTMMFWYRQQPGQSLTLIATANQGSEATYESGFVIDKFPISRPNLTFSTLTVSNMSPEDSSIYLCSVGAEVNYGYTFGSGTRLTVV.

This clonotype was observed at least ten times. The J gene is TRBJ1-5, the V gene TRBV7-2, with 8 bases aligning to TRBD1. CDR3 length equals 16 residues. Germline V lookup: CDR1 SGHTA, CDR2 FQGNSA. V lost 1 base to trimming and J lost 2 bases; unmatched junction nucleotides: 4. CDR3 protein: CASSLGQGMGNQPQHF. CDR3 bases: TGTGCCAGCAGCTTAGGACAGGGGATGGGCAATCAGCCCCAGCATTTT.

This clonotype was seen more than once but under ten times. This chain joins TRBV29-1 and TRBJ2-1; D is tentatively TRBD1 or TRBD2 (5 bases each). Trimming removed 2 bases at V and 10 bases at J, with 21 bases between. The CDR3 runs 15 residues. Germline V gives CDR1 SQVTM, CDR2 ANQGSEA. The CDR3 reads CSVEPPGGKVREQFF. CDR3 coding DNA: TGCAGCGTTGAACCGCCTGGGGGAAAAGTGCGGGAGCAGTTCTTC.

V gene TRBV29-1 combines with J gene TRBJ2-4; D ambiguous. The V end lost 7 bases, the J end lost 6 bases, and 13 bases lay between the germline ends. Germline-derived CDR1 and CDR2 are SQVTM and ANQGSEA. The CDR3 is 12 amino acids. The CDR3, as DNA: TGCAGCGCCGTGTTGGCCGGAAACATTCAGTACTTC. As protein: CSAVLAGNIQYF.

The V call is TRBV4-3, the J call TRBJ2-1; D remains ambiguous. Germline V gene lookup returns CDR1 LGHNA and CDR2 YSLEER. The CDR3 sequence is 13 residues long. Deletions cut 5 bases from V and 9 bases from J, with 14 bases between. The CDR3 sequence: CASSILRDGEQFF. DNA for the CDR3: TGCGCCAGCAGCATACTAAGGGATGGTGAGCAGTTCTTC.

Details on this clonotype: This may arise from a read error, as a much more abundant clone is one base away. The rearrangement joins TRBV7-2 to TRBJ2-2, with 8 nucleotides matching TRBD1. Germline CDR1 is SGHTA and CDR2 is FQGNSA. J gave up 1 base and V 3 bases, and 7 bases lay outside the gene matches. This CDR3 comprises 17 residues. CDR3 in DNA: TGTGCCAGCAGCTTTGTTCCCGGACAGGGGAACACCGGGGAGCTGTTTTTT. Its translation: CASSFVPGQGNTGELFF.

The chain links TRBV12-3 or TRBV12-4 to TRBJ1-1, with TRBD1 matching 8 bases. Trimming took 4 bases from V and 2 from J; bases not matched to a gene: 12. CDR3 size: 17 residues. CDR3 DNA sequence: TGTGCCAGCAGTTACATATTAACGGGACAGGACAACACTGAAGCTTTCTTT. Translation gives CASSYILTGQDNTEAFF.

This clonotype was seen at least ten times. The CDR3 DNA sequence: TGCAGTGCCCTACCGGGACTAGGGACAGATACGCAGTATTTT. This sequence encodes CSALPGLGTDTQYF. The rearrangement joins TRBV20-1 to TRBJ2-3, with 8 bases matching TRBD2. In germline, CDR1 is DFQATT, CDR2 SNEGSKA (reference sequence). This CDR3 has 14 residues. With 6 bases clipped from V and 3 bases from J, the junction kept 8 bases outside the gene matches.

V is TRBV4-2 and J is TRBJ2-4; 9 nucleotides match TRBD2. The J call may be in error: the DNA end matches TRBJ2-5 better. Germline CDR1 reads LGHNA; CDR2 reads YNFKEQ. The CDR3 spans 16 residues. The CDR3 nucleotides are TGTGCCAGCAGCTCCCGACTAGCGGAGCCCCAAGAGACCCAGTACTTC. This translates into CASSSRLAEPQETQYF.

V is TRBV20-1 and J is TRBJ2-7; perhaps TRBD2 as D (6 bases). CDR1 is DFQATT, CDR2 SNEGSKA, per germline (reference sequence). This CDR3 contains 13 residues. V dropped 7 bases and J dropped 2 bases, with 15 bases sitting between them. CDR3 region: CSVPTSGTYEQYF. The CDR3 region has the DNA TGCAGTGTCCCGACTAGTGGGACCTACGAGCAGTACTTC.

V is TRBV20-1 and J is TRBJ2-4; D ambiguous. The DNA end is a closer match to TRBJ2-7, so the J assignment may be wrong. Per the germline V gene, CDR1 is DFQATT and CDR2 is SNEGSKA (reference sequence). The CDR3 has 11 amino acids. The CDR3 here is CSAGRVGEQYF. CDR3 coding DNA: TGCAGTGCCGGCCGGGTAGGCGAGCAGTACTTC.

This clonotype was counted at least ten times. The chain joins TRBV29-1 to TRBJ1-2; no clear D. CDR3 length equals 12 residues. Trimming removed 3 bases from V and 8 bases from J, with 13 bases in between. CDR1 SQVTM and CDR2 ANQGSEA come from the germline V gene. CDR3 coding DNA: TGCAGCGTTGATTTGGAGGGCGCGGGCTACACCTTC. Protein sequence: CSVDLEGAGYTF.

As to this clonotype: The junction does not match germline at one end; this may be a read error. The genes are TRBV28 and TRBJ2-3, with 7 bases identical to TRBD1. CDR1 and CDR2 (germline): MDHEN, SYDVKM. The CDR3 is 14 residues long. The CDR3 region is CASSPKRRTGTQYF. The DNA for the CDR3 is TGTGCCAGCAGCCCTAAGCGTAGGACAGGTACGCAGTATTTT.

A word on this clonotype: Possible read error: a much larger clone is one base away. The V call is TRBV24-1, the J call TRBJ2-1, with a tentative D call TRBD2 (6 bases). The CDR3 contains 16 residues. Trimming took off 5 bases at V and 0 bases at J, with 13 bases between the two ends. CDR1 is KGHDR and CDR2 is SFDVKD in the germline V gene. The CDR3 DNA sequence: TGTGCCACCAGTGTTACACGGGGAGGCTCCTACAATGAGCAGTTCTTC. Translation: CATSVTRGGSYNEQFF.

This sequence joins TRBV15 and TRBJ2-7, with 8 bases aligning to TRBD1. Germline assignment: CDR1 LNHNV and CDR2 YYDKDF (reference sequence). The CDR3 covers 18 residues. V shed 5 bases and J 2 bases; nucleotides not matched to a gene: 17. CDR3 DNA: TGTGCCACCAGCGCCCCACGTATCACAGGGGGTGTTGCCTACGAGCAGTACTTC. It codes for CATSAPRITGGVAYEQYF. Based on the CDR3 plus reference TRBV15 and TRBJ2-7, the full variable domain is DAMVIQNPRYQVTQFGKPVTLSCSQTLNHNVMYWYQQKSSQAPKLLFHYYDKDFNNEADTPDNFQSRRPNTSFCFLDIRSPGLGDTAMYLCATSAPRITGGVAYEQYFGPGTRLTVT.

The chain carries TRBV29-1 and TRBJ2-1; 9 nucleotides match TRBD2. V trimming: 2 bases; J trimming: 7 bases; junction bases outside the gene matches: 6. The CDR3 contains 14 residues. Germline CDR1 and CDR2: SQVTM and ANQGSEA. CDR3 residues: CSVENSGGPNEQFF. The CDR3 DNA is TGCAGCGTTGAAAATAGCGGGGGACCAAATGAGCAGTTCTTC.

This clonotype was observed a handful of times. V usage is TRBV20-1 and J usage is TRBJ1-1; D is unclear. Trimming cost V 5 bases and J 1 base, with 11 bases left between them. This CDR3 comprises 13 residues. Germline V gene data show CDR1 as DFQATT and CDR2 as SNEGSKA (reference sequence). CDR3 sequence reads: CSAASLENTEAFF. For the CDR3, the DNA is TGCAGTGCTGCCAGCCTGGAGAACACTGAAGCTTTCTTT.

This chain connects TRBV5-6 to TRBJ2-1, with TRBD2 matching over 8 bases. The J call is doubtful: the DNA matches TRBJ2-7 better. The germline CDR1 and CDR2 sequences are SGHDT and YYEEEE. The CDR3 has 18 residues. CDR3 loop: CASSLGLAGVSSYNEQYF. CDR3 nucleotide sequence: TGTGCCAGCAGCTTGGGGCTAGCGGGTGTTAGCTCCTACAATGAGCAGTACTTC.

This chain uses TRBV1 with TRBJ2-1; TRBD2, the table's D call, lacks a check against the DNA. TRBV1 is listed as a pseudogene. This CDR3 region has 16 residues. The CDR3 here is CTSSVSSGGPYNEQFF. The CDR3 DNA follows: TGCACCAGCAGCGTGTCTAGCGGGGGGCCTTACAATGAGCAGTTCTTC.

In this sample, this clonotype turned up many times. The J gene is TRBJ2-1, the V gene TRBV5-1; 9 nucleotides align to TRBD1. The germline CDR1 and CDR2 sequences are SGHRS and YFSETQ. Trimming removed 4 bases from V and 0 bases from J; junction bases left unmatched: 5. The CDR3 is made up of 16 amino acids. CDR3 loop: CASSEQGASSYNEQFF. CDR3 coding DNA: TGCGCCAGCAGCGAACAGGGGGCGAGCTCCTACAATGAGCAGTTCTTC.

V usage is TRBV6-5 and J usage is TRBJ2-5; possibly TRBD1 for D (6 bases). This CDR3 has 15 amino acids. V was clipped by 6 bases and J by 4 bases, with 18 bases between them. Germline CDR1 MNHEY, CDR2 SVGAGI. The CDR3 sequence is CASSPTGQLGETQYF. The CDR3 nucleotides read TGTGCCAGCAGCCCAACGGGACAACTAGGAGAGACCCAGTACTTC.

Many counts were recorded for this clonotype. The chain uses TRBV6-2 or TRBV6-3 and TRBJ2-1; 11 nucleotides agree with TRBD2. This CDR3 has 17 residues. Germline trimming cut 4 bases from V and 0 bases from J; bases unmatched to any gene: 5. Germline V gene data show CDR1 as MNHEY and CDR2 as SVGEGT. In DNA form, the CDR3 reads TGTGCCAGCAGTTCTACTAGCGGGAGCAGCTCCTACAATGAGCAGTTCTTC. The encoded protein is CASSSTSGSSSYNEQFF.

The chain has TRBV20-1 and TRBJ2-5, with 9 bases identical to TRBD1. Germline CDR1 and CDR2: DFQATT and SNEGSKA (reference sequence). The CDR3 consists of 14 residues. Trimming took 5 bases from V and 11 from J; bases not matched to a gene: 15. The CDR3 region is CSAPGQGPPGEQYF. CDR3 coding DNA: TGCAGTGCTCCGGGACAGGGTCCACCGGGGGAGCAGTACTTC.

The rearrangement links TRBV10-3 to TRBJ2-7; a weak D match, TRBD1 (6 bases). Germline CDR1 reads ENHRY; CDR2 reads SYGVKD. CDR3 length: 16 residues. V lost 1 base and J 0 bases, leaving 13 bases between the germline ends. The CDR3 sequence: CAISEFNREGSYEQYF. For the CDR3, the DNA is TGTGCCATCAGTGAGTTCAACAGGGAAGGCTCCTACGAGCAGTACTTC.

The chain combines TRBV7-9 with TRBJ2-7; D not resolved. V was clipped by 5 bases and J by 12 bases, with 14 bases between them. CDR3 size: 11 residues. CDR1 SEHNR and CDR2 FQNEAQ come from the germline V gene (reference sequence). CDR3 region: CASSTVPPLYF. CDR3 DNA sequence: TGTGCCAGCAGCACTGTCCCCCCTCTGTACTTC.